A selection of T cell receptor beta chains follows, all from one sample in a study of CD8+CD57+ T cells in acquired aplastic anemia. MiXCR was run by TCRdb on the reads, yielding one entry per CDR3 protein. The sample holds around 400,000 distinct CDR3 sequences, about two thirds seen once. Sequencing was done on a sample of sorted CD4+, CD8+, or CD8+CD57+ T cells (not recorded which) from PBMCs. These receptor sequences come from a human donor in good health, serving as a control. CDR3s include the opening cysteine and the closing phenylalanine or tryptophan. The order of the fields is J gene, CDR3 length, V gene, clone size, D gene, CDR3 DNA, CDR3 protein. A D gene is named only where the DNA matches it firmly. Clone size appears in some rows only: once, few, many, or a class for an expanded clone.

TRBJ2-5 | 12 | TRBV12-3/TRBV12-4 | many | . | TGTGCCAGCAGTGAGAGAACGCTCTCCCAGTACTTC | CASSERTLSQYF
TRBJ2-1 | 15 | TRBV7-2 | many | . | TGTGCCAGCAGCTTGACAGATAGCTCCTACAATGAGCAGTTCTTC | CASSLTDSSYNEQFF
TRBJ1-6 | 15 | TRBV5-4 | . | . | TGTGCCAGCAGCCCTCTAAGGGCAGGGGTTGGACCCCTCCACTTT | CASSPLRAGVGPLHF
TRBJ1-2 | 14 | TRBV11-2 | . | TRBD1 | TGTGCCAGCAGAAATACCGACAGGGAGTATGGCTACACCTTC | CASRNTDREYGYTF
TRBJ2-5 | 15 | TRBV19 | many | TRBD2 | TGTGCCAGTACCAGAGAGCGGGGAGGCCAAGAGACCCAGTACTTC | CASTRERGGQETQYF
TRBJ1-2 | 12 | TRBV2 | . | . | TGTGCCGCCAGTGACAGGTTTTATGGCTACACCTTC | CAASDRFYGYTF
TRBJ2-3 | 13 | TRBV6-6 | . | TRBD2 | TGTGCCAGCAAAGGACTAGGGCGGGGTACGCAGTATTTT | CASKGLGRGTQYF
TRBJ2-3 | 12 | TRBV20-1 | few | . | TGCAGTGCTAGAGATGTGGGAGATACGCAGTATTTT | CSARDVGDTQYF
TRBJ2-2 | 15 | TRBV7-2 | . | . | TGTGCCAGCAGCTTACACGACGGGGCGCAGTACTTGCTGTTTTTT | CASSLHDGAQYLLFF
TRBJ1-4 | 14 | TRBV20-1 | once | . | TGCAGTGCTACGCCGGGAGAGGTCAGCCGTGGTCTGTTTTTT | CSATPGEVSRGLFF
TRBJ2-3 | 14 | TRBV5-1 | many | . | TGCGCCAGCAGCTTATCAACGGGGCCCGATACGCAGTATTTT | CASSLSTGPDTQYF
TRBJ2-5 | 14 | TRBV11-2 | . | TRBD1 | TGTGCCAGCAGAAGGGAGACAGGGGAAGAGACCCAGTGCTTC | CASRRETGEETQCF
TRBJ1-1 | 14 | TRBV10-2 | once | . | TGCGCCAGCATTGTCGAAGCTGGGAACACTGCACATTTCTTT | CASIVEAGNTAHFF
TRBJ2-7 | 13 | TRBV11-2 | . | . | TGTGCCAGCAGCGCACCGGGGCCCTACGAGCAGTACTTC | CASSAPGPYEQYF
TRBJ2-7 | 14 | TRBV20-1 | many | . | TGCAGTGCTAGAGCTGGAGACAGAGTCTACGAGCAGTACTTC | CSARAGDRVYEQYF
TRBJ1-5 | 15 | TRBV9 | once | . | TGTGCCAGCAGCGTCCACGGGGAACTGAACTACGCCCAGCATTTT | CASSVHGELNYAQHF
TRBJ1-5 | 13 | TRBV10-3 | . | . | TGTGCCATCAGTGGCGACATAGGGCAGCCCCAGCATTTT | CAISGDIGQPQHF
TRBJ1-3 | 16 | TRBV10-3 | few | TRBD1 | TGTGCCAGCAGTGCCCACAGGACAGGGGCTGGAAACACCATATATTTT | CASSAHRTGAGNTIYF
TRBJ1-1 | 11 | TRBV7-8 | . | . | TGTGCCAGCAGCGATTCAATCGGGGCTTTCTTT | CASSDSIGAFF
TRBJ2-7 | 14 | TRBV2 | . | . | TGTGCCAGCAGCTTAGAGACCCGCTACTACGAGGAGCACTTC | CASSLETRYYEEHF
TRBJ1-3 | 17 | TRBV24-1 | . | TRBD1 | TGTGCCACCAGTGGTGACAGGGGGTCATTCTCTGGAAACACCATATATTTT | CATSGDRGSFSGNTIYF
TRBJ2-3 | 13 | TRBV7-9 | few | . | TGTGCCAGCAGTTCTACACCGATGCATACGCAGTATTTT | CASSSTPMHTQYF
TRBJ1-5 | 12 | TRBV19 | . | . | TGTGCCACTGGGGCGGGTCGGGAGCCCCAGCATTTT | CATGAGREPQHF
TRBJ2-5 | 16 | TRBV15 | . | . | TGTGCCAGCAGCTTGGAGCTGGGTCTGGGGCACGAGACCCAGTACTTC | CASSLELGLGHETQYF
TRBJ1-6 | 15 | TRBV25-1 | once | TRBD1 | TGTGCCAGTAGTAAAGGCGGACAGGGAAGGTATGGCCTCCACTTT | CASSKGGQGRYGLHF
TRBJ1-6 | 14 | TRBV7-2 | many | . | TGTGCCAGCAGCTTACGGGGACGGGACTCACCCCTCCACTTT | CASSLRGRDSPLHF
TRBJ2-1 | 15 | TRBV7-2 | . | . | TGTGCCAGCAGCTTAGAGCCTCGCGTTTTTACCGACACGTTCTTC | CASSLEPRVFTDTFF
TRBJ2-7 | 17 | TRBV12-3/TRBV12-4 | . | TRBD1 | TGTGCCAGCAGCCCCCCCCGGGACAGGGGGCTCTCCTACGAGCAGTACTTC | CASSPPRDRGLSYEQYF
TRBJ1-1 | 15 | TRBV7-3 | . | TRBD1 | TGTGCCAGCACCAAGGACGACAGGGCGGACACTGAAGCTTTCTTT | CASTKDDRADTEAFF
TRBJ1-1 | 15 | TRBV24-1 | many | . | TGTGCCACCAGTGCGTCAGGGACGGGAAGCACTGAAGCTTTCTTT | CATSASGTGSTEAFF
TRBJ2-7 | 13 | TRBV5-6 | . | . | TGTGCCAGCCACCCGTCGGGATCCTACGAGCAGTACTTC | CASHPSGSYEQYF
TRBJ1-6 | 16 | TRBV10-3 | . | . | TGTGCCATCAGTGAGTCAGCGGGAACAGGGCTTTCACCCCTCCACTTT | CAISESAGTGLSPLHF
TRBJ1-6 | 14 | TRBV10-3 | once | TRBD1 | TGTGCCATCGGGAGAACAGGGGACAAATCTCTCCTCCACTTT | CAIGRTGDKSLLHF
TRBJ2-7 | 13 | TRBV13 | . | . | TGTGCCAGCAAGGGCGGGACCTACGGTGAGCAGTACTTC | CASKGGTYGEQYF
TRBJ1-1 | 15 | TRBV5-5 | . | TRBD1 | TGTGCCAGCAGTCTAGACCGACAGGGGGGCACTGAAGCTTTCTTT | CASSLDRQGGTEAFF
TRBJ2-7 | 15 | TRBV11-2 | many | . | TGTGCCAGCAGCTTAGAGGGACGGGGAGGATACGAGCAGTACTTC | CASSLEGRGGYEQYF
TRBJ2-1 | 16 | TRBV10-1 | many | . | TGCGCCAGCAGTGATTCCCGGGGAAGGGCGTGGAATGAGCAGTTCTTC | CASSDSRGRAWNEQFF
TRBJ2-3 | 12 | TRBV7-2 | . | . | TGTGCCAGCAGCTTAACTACACACCCCCACTATTGG | CASSLTTHPHYW
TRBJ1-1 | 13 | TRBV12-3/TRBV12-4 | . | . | TGTGCCAGCAATGGCAAATTGGGCACTGAAGCTTTCTTT | CASNGKLGTEAFF
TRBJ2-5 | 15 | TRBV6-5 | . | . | TGTGCCAGCAGTTACTCGGCAGGGTTGGGAGAGACCCAGTACTTC | CASSYSAGLGETQYF
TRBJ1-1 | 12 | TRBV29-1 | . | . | TGCAGCTTCAGGTTGACGGGCACTGAAGCTTTCTTT | CSFRLTGTEAFF
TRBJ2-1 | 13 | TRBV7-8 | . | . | TGTGCCAGCAGTAGACATGACTATAATTACACGTTCTTC | CASSRHDYNYTFF
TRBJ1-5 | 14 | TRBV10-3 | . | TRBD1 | TGTGCCATCAGCAGACAGGGGAGGGATCAGCCCCAGCATTTT | CAISRQGRDQPQHF
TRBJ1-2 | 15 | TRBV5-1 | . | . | TGCGCCAGCAGCTCGACATCCCTGATGAACTATGGCTACACCTTC | CASSSTSLMNYGYTF
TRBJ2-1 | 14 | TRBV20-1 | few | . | TGCAGTGCTACTCCAGCCGCCGGGCTCAATGAGCAGTTCTTC | CSATPAAGLNEQFF
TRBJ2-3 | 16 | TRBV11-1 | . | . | TGTGCCAGCAGCGGAGGGGCGGGACAACACACAGATACGCAGTATTTT | CASSGGAGQHTDTQYF
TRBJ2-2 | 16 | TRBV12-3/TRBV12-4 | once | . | TGTGCCAGCAGTTTAGTCTTGGGGGCCAACACCGGGGAGCTGTTTTTT | CASSLVLGANTGELFF
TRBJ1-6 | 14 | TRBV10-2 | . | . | TGTGCCAGCAGTGTATCGAGGGAGAATTCACCCCTCCACTTT | CASSVSRENSPLHF
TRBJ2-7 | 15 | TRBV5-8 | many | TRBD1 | TGTGCCAGCAGCTTGTTTTCTACAGGGGGGCAGGAGCAGTACTTC | CASSLFSTGGQEQYF
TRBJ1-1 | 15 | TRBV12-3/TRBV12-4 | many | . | TGTGCCAGCAATATACCCGGGTCCTCGAACACTGAAGCTTTCTTT | CASNIPGSSNTEAFF
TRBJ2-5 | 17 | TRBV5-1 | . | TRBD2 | TGCGCCAGCAGCTTGCCAGGGACTAGCGGGGATCAAGAGACCCAGTACTTC | CASSLPGTSGDQETQYF
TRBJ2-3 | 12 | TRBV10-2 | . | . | TGCGCCAGCAACGACGGGACGGTTGCGCAGTATTTT | CASNDGTVAQYF